Included here is one TCR beta chain sequence, with context. The CDR3 has 21 amino acids. The sample originates from a study of blood T cell repertoires in COVID-19. Study context: Acute-phase and convalescent COVID-19 samples originated in the United States, Italy and Spain. T cells, B-cell-depleted T cells, or PBMCs provided the cDNA or gDNA that served as material.

Some clones are missing from TCRdb's copy, which holds only in-frame ones; the method was immunoSEQ multiplex PCR. The sample lists under 150,000 clones; around three quarters were seen once. The sequence was obtained from a human donor in a cohort sampled during active COVID-19. This chain uses TRBV12-1 with TRBJ2-6; TRBD1 was called by the table and not checked on the DNA. TRBV12-1 represents a pseudogene. Sequencing was carried out using peripheral blood. CDR3 sequence reads: CASSFAQVCAPPSSGANVLTF. In DNA form, the CDR3 reads TGTGCCAGCAGCTTTGCGCAGGTCTGTGCCCCTCCGAGCTCTGGGGCCAACGTCCTGACTTTC.